This T cell receptor beta chain was found in a study of T cells in Graves' hyperthyroidism and ophthalmopathy. Trimming removed 7 bases from V and 4 bases from J, with 16 bases in between. This CDR3 region has 14 residues. Patients with uncontrolled infections, other autoimmune diseases, pregnancy or lactation were excluded. Study conclusions and caveats: A 13 V-J model separated ophthalmopathy from stable hyperthyroidism. Most thyroid clonotypes with frequency above 0.001 were detected in blood.

In this sample, this clonotype turned up many times. Its antigen remains unknown. RNA transcripts provided the source from which TCR beta CDR3 regions were amplified. First-round RT-PCR targeting the TCR CDR3 was performed with the HTBI primer set. TCRdb redid the calling of the multiplex PCR reads with MiXCR, one entry per CDR3 protein. The repertoire includes around 370,000 distinct CDR3 sequences, roughly 18% of them detected once, and about 38% sits in the top ten. What was sequenced was blood. The rearrangement links TRBV12-3 or TRBV12-4 to TRBJ1-1, with a tentative D call TRBD1 (6 bases). The TCR sequence derives from a man aged 18 to 30 with Graves' ophthalmopathy. DNA of the CDR3: TGTGCCAGCACCTTTGACAGGTCCGTCACTGAAGCTTTCTTT. It specifies CASTFDRSVTEAFF.